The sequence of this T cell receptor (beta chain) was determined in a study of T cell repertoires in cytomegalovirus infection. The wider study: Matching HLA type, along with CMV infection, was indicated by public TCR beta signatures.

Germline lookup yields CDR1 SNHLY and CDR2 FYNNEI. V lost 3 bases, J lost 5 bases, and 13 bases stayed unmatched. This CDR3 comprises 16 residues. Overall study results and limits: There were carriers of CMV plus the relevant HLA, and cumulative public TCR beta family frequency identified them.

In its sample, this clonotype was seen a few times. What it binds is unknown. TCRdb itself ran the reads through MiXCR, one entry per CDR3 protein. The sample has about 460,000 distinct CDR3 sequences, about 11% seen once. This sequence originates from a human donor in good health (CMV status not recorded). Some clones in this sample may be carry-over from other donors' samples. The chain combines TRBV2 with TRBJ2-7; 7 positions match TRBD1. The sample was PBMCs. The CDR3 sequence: CASSDMPPGQKNEQYF. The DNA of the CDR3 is TGTGCCAGCAGTGATATGCCACCGGGACAGAAAAACGAGCAGTACTTC.